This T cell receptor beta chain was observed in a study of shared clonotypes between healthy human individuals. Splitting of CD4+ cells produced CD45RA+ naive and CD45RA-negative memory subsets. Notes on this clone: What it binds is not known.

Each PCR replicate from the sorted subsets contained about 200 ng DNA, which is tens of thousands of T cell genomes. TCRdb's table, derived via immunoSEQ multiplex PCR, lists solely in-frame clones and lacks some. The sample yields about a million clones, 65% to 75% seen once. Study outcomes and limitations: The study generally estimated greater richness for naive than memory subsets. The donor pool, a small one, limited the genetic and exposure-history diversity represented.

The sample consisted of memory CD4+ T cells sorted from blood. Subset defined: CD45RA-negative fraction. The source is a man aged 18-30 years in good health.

CDR3 amino acids: CASSDQGLVTDTQYF. Written as DNA, the CDR3 is TGTGCCAGCAGCGACCAGGGTTTGGTCACAGATACGCAGTATTTT. The V and J genes are TRBV7-2 and TRBJ2-3; D is possibly TRBD1 (5 bases). Germline CDR1 reads SGHTA; CDR2 reads FQGNSA. The CDR3 runs 15 residues. The ends were cut back, 5 bases at V and 2 bases at J, with 14 bases in the middle. Filled out from reference TRBV7-2 and TRBJ2-3, the complete variable domain reads GAGVSQSPSNKVTEKGKDVELRCDPISGHTALYWYRQSLGQGLEFLIYFQGNSAPDKSGLPSDRFSAERTGGSVSTLTIQRTQQEDSAVYLCASSDQGLVTDTQYFGPGTRLTVL.